This T cell receptor beta chain was sequenced during a study of cytomegalovirus exposure and HLA in healthy donors. Findings and limits, study-wide: TCR beta V segments were, for the most part, productive about 90% or about 30% of the time in an earlier analysis. Follow-up analysis later connected one missense variant in DCLRE1C with trimming of TCR beta V- and J-genes. Reportedly, diagnosis of cytomegalovirus status by the classifier showed high specificity and sensitivity.

This clone was observed once. Antigen specificity is unknown. Vbeta (60) and Jbeta (13) primers were used in the PCR. Authors' methods: In a later analysis, roughly 11 million of about 80 million unique beta chains occurred in at least two donors. Using immunoSEQ multiplex PCR, the repertoire was profiled, and TCRdb retains in-frame clones only, with some absent. V, J and clone size are those of that table, while D and trimming were read from the DNA. Of around 190,000 clones listed, about four fifths are singletons. This sequence was found in a woman in her 50s in good health and CMV-seronegative. Sequencing used PBMCs.

In nucleotides, the CDR3 is TGTGCCATCAGTGAAGGAGGATTGTTGGGCACAGATACGCAGTATTTT. Encoded protein: CAISEGGLLGTDTQYF. The V call is TRBV10-3, the J call TRBJ2-3, with a tentative D call TRBD2 (5 bases). Germline lookup yields CDR1 ENHRY and CDR2 SYGVKD. CDR3 length: 16 residues. V was cut by 3 bases and J by 1 base, with 14 bases left in between.